The rows below give T cell receptor beta chains drawn from one sample of a study of T cell responses to AZD1222 COVID-19 vaccine. Repertoires were generated with immunoSEQ multiplex PCR, while TCRdb's copy carries only in-frame clones and drops some. Among 100,000 to 150,000 clones listed, 87% were seen once. This specimen consisted of peripheral blood, obtained on day 0 of AZD1222 vaccination. These receptors came from an adult in good health. CDR3s include the opening cysteine and the closing phenylalanine or tryptophan. Each record gives: clone size, V gene, J gene, CDR3 protein. Expanded clones are given a class, and other clones once, few, many or no size at all.

>-|TRBV5-1|TRBJ2-1
CASSGTSGGAEEQFF
>-|TRBV28|TRBJ2-7
CASSLLPVTGATYEQYF
>-|TRBV2|TRBJ1-1
CASSEGQGLTEAFF
>-|TRBV18|TRBJ1-2
CASSPRTEDYGYTF
>-|TRBV15|TRBJ2-7
CATSRLEGSSSYEQYF
>-|TRBV28|TRBJ1-1
CASSLTGTAMNTEAFF
>-|TRBV5-6|TRBJ2-4
CASSAYRDRGLSAKNIQYF
>-|TRBV11-2|TRBJ2-3
CASSGTSVTDTQYF
>-|TRBV2|TRBJ1-5
CARGGEPGGYGNQPQHF
>-|TRBV5-1|TRBJ2-5
CASSLTPSSGGPQGTQYF
>-|TRBV6-1|TRBJ2-6
CASSDIGEGANVLTF
>few|TRBV7-7|TRBJ2-2
CASSPNLWVAANTGELFF